This is a list of T cell receptor beta chains from one sample in a study of blood T cell repertoires in COVID-19. Assay used: immunoSEQ multiplex PCR; TCRdb lists only in-frame clones, some missing. The data hold about 80,000 clones, with roughly 85% observed a single time. Sequencing was performed on peripheral blood. All receptors derive from a woman between 65 and 79 years old with acute or convalescent COVID-19. CDR3s include the opening cysteine and the closing phenylalanine or tryptophan. Fields, in order: clone size, J gene, D gene, V gene, CDR3 DNA, CDR3 protein. D genes are given only for firm matches. Rows may omit the clone size; those that give it use once, few, many or a size class.

abundance: once
j_gene: TRBJ2-2
d_gene: NA
v_gene: TRBV10-3
CDR3nt: TGTGCCATCAGTGAGTCGAAGGGGGTGGTCACCGGGGAGCTGTTTTTT
CDR3aa: CAISESKGVVTGELFF

abundance: NA
j_gene: TRBJ2-4
d_gene: NA
v_gene: TRBV3-1/TRBV3-2
CDR3nt: TGTGCCAGCAGCCAGGAGTCCATTCAGTACTTC
CDR3aa: CASSQESIQYF

abundance: NA
j_gene: TRBJ2-1
d_gene: TRBD2
v_gene: TRBV6-4
CDR3nt: TGTGCCAGCAGTGACCCGGGACTAGCGGGAGGGCCACGGAAACATACCAATGAGCAGTTCTTC
CDR3aa: CASSDPGLAGGPRKHTNEQFF

abundance: once
j_gene: TRBJ1-2
d_gene: NA
v_gene: TRBV27
CDR3nt: TGTGCCAGCAGTTTATTGGCCCCCCGGGCCAAGGGAGTCTATGGCTACACCTTC
CDR3aa: CASSLLAPRAKGVYGYTF

abundance: NA
j_gene: TRBJ2-5
d_gene: NA
v_gene: TRBV9
CDR3nt: TGTGCCAGCAGCGCAGGCGGGATCGGGGGAGAGACCCAGTACTTC
CDR3aa: CASSAGGIGGETQYF

abundance: NA
j_gene: TRBJ2-7
d_gene: NA
v_gene: TRBV7-3
CDR3nt: TGTGCCAGCAGCTTGCACCCACAGGGAGAGCAGTACTTC
CDR3aa: CASSLHPQGEQYF

abundance: NA
j_gene: TRBJ2-4
d_gene: TRBD2
v_gene: TRBV28
CDR3nt: TGTGCCAGCAGTTTAATTAGCGGGAGTCCGATTCAGTACTTC
CDR3aa: CASSLISGSPIQYF

abundance: NA
j_gene: TRBJ2-7
d_gene: NA
v_gene: TRBV5-5
CDR3nt: TGTGCCAGCAGCTTTGTTGAGAACGAGCAGTACTTC
CDR3aa: CASSFVENEQYF

abundance: NA
j_gene: TRBJ1-5
d_gene: TRBD1
v_gene: TRBV5-1
CDR3nt: TGCGCCAGCAGCTTCCAGGGGGATCAGCCCCAGCATTTT
CDR3aa: CASSFQGDQPQHF

abundance: NA
j_gene: TRBJ2-3
d_gene: NA
v_gene: TRBV21-1
CDR3nt: TGTGCCAGCAGCAAAGTTGGGGGAGGAAGGGCAGATACGCAGTATTTT
CDR3aa: CASSKVGGGRADTQYF

abundance: NA
j_gene: TRBJ2-1
d_gene: TRBD1
v_gene: TRBV12-3/TRBV12-4
CDR3nt: TGTGCCAGCACCCTTGGACAGGGTTTGGGGGAGTTCTTC
CDR3aa: CASTLGQGLGEFF

abundance: few
j_gene: TRBJ1-1
d_gene: TRBD1
v_gene: TRBV5-1
CDR3nt: TGCGCCAGCAGCTCGACAGGGGGTGCAGAGAACACTGAAGCTTTCTTT
CDR3aa: CASSSTGGAENTEAFF

abundance: NA
j_gene: TRBJ2-5
d_gene: NA
v_gene: TRBV6-6
CDR3nt: TGTGCCAGCAGCGGGACACTACAAGAGACCCAGTACTTC
CDR3aa: CASSGTLQETQYF

abundance: NA
j_gene: TRBJ2-5
d_gene: TRBD2
v_gene: TRBV5-1
CDR3nt: TGCGCCAGCAGCCCAGGTGTGGCGGGAGGGCCGGAGGAGACCCAGTACTTC
CDR3aa: CASSPGVAGGPEETQYF

abundance: NA
j_gene: TRBJ1-2
d_gene: NA
v_gene: TRBV12-3/TRBV12-4
CDR3nt: TGTGCCAGCAGTTTAGGGCATGGCTACACCTTC
CDR3aa: CASSLGHGYTF

abundance: NA
j_gene: TRBJ2-6
d_gene: TRBD2
v_gene: TRBV9
CDR3nt: TGTGCCAGCAGCCCGACGGGGGGGTCTGGGGCCAACGTCCTGACTTTC
CDR3aa: CASSPTGGSGANVLTF

abundance: NA
j_gene: TRBJ1-2
d_gene: NA
v_gene: TRBV28
CDR3nt: TGTGCCAGCAGTTTCGGGGGGTATGGCTACACCTTC
CDR3aa: CASSFGGYGYTF

abundance: NA
j_gene: TRBJ2-1
d_gene: NA
v_gene: TRBV30
CDR3nt: TGTGCCTGGAGTGTTGGGGCTGGATTTAGCTCCTACAATGAGCAGTTCTTC
CDR3aa: CAWSVGAGFSSYNEQFF

abundance: NA
j_gene: TRBJ2-5
d_gene: TRBD1
v_gene: TRBV7-3
CDR3nt: TGTGCCAGCAGCTTATCCCGGACAGGAAAAGAGACCCAGTACTTC
CDR3aa: CASSLSRTGKETQYF

abundance: NA
j_gene: TRBJ1-2
d_gene: NA
v_gene: TRBV20-1
CDR3nt: TGCAGTGCTTCCTCGGCGGGGTTTCTCTTC
CDR3aa: CSASSAGFLF